These 25 T cell receptor beta chains were sequenced from one sample in a study of T cell changes during pregnancy in multiple sclerosis. Assay: immunoSEQ multiplex PCR; the TCRdb copy retains only in-frame clones and omits some. Among around 20,000 clones listed, under 95% were seen once. The sample was CD4+ T cells from peripheral blood mononuclear cells, taken in the third trimester of pregnancy. The receptors here all came from a female donor in good health, enrolled as a control in a pregnancy study.

This rearrangement joins TRBV2 to TRBJ2-3, with D tentatively TRBD1 (6 bases). The CDR3 is made up of 15 amino acids. V was trimmed by 5 bases and J by 0 bases, leaving 12 bases between them. Per the germline V gene, CDR1 is SNHLY and CDR2 is FYNNEI. CDR3 in amino acids: CASSFDRPSTDTQYF. The CDR3 DNA follows: TGTGCCAGCAGTTTCGACAGGCCTAGCACAGATACGCAGTATTTT.

The chain has TRBV5-6 and TRBJ2-3; 7 bases map to TRBD1. J was trimmed by 4 bases and V by 1 base; bases with no gene match: 6. The length of the CDR3 is 15 residues. Looked up from germline, CDR1 is SGHDT and CDR2 is YYEEEE. The CDR3 is CASSLTGAGSDTQYF. CDR3 sequence (DNA): TGTGCCAGCAGCTTGACAGGGGCGGGTTCAGATACGCAGTATTTT.

V and J are TRBV5-1 and TRBJ1-2; TRBD1 matches 7 bases. With 0 bases clipped from V and 2 bases from J, the junction kept 10 bases outside the gene matches. The CDR3 is 17 residues long. Germline V gives CDR1 SGHRS, CDR2 YFSETQ. The DNA of the CDR3 is TGCGCCAGCAGCTTGGTGAGCGGGGGCAGGGGGAACTATGGCTACACCTTC. Amino acid sequence: CASSLVSGGRGNYGYTF.

The sample holds one count of this clone. The rearrangement uses TRBV13 and TRBJ1-2; 7 nucleotides line up with TRBD1. Germline lookup yields CDR1 PRHDT and CDR2 FYEKMQ (reference sequence). Trimming took 3 bases from V and 4 from J; bases not matched to a gene: 2. CDR3 length equals 13 residues. For the CDR3, the DNA is TGTGCCAGCAGCTTGAGGGGGCTCTATGGCTACACCTTC. It encodes CASSLRGLYGYTF.

The gene calls are TRBV6-4 and TRBJ1-3; 10 bases match TRBD1. The V and J ends lost 3 bases and 1 base, in that order; junction bases with no gene match: 15. Germline-derived CDR1 and CDR2 are MRHNA and SNTAGT. This CDR3 has 20 amino acids. In nucleotides, the CDR3 is TGTGCCAGCAGTGAATTCGGGGACAGGGGACCCCCTAGTTCTGGAAACACCATATATTTT. This gives the protein CASSEFGDRGPPSSGNTIYF.

The chain uses TRBV7-2 and TRBJ1-2, with 10 bases fitting TRBD1. The CDR3 totals 16 residues. Looked up from germline, CDR1 is SGHTA and CDR2 is FQGNSA. V trimming: 3 bases; J trimming: 5 bases; junction bases outside the gene matches: 9. The CDR3 loop reads CASSFRDRGRDYGYTF. CDR3 sequence (DNA): TGTGCCAGCAGCTTCCGAGACAGGGGGCGCGATTATGGCTACACCTTC.

In this sample, this clone turned up once. This chain links TRBV28 with TRBJ2-2; 7 bases match TRBD1. Germline CDR1 is MDHEN and CDR2 is SYDVKM. The CDR3 extends over 15 amino acids. J gave up 9 bases and V 10 bases, and 17 bases lay outside the gene matches. Here the CDR3 reads CATSVKGTVIRELFF. The CDR3 nucleotides are TGTGCCACCTCGGTTAAGGGGACAGTAATTCGGGAGCTGTTTTTT.

The chain has TRBV30 and TRBJ2-5; 8 bases match TRBD2. With V trimmed by 3 bases and J by 2 bases, 5 bases remained unmatched. This CDR3 region has 14 residues. From germline, CDR1 is GTSNPN and CDR2 SVGIG (reference sequence). This chain's CDR3 is CAWRTTGGQETQYF. CDR3 nucleotide sequence: TGTGCCTGGAGAACAACGGGAGGGCAAGAGACCCAGTACTTC.

Remarks on this clone: The same CDR3 is also encoded by other DNA sequences in this sample. The genes are TRBV4-2 and TRBJ2-5, with D maybe TRBD1 (5 bases). The CDR3 is made up of 13 amino acids. Trimming took 4 bases from V and 3 from J, leaving 9 bases between them. Germline CDR1 LGHNA, CDR2 YNFKEQ. The CDR3 sequence is CASSRDREETQYF. In DNA form, the CDR3 reads TGTGCCAGCAGCCGCGACAGAGAAGAGACCCAGTACTTC.

The rearrangement joins TRBV7-8 to TRBJ2-3; the D is unclear. The CDR3 runs to 14 residues. V was pared by 2 bases and J by 1 base, with 7 bases between. CDR1 and CDR2 (germline): SGHVS, FQNEAQ. DNA of the CDR3: TGTGCCAGCAGCTTACCCCCTGGCACAGATACGCAGTATTTT. The encoded protein is CASSLPPGTDTQYF.

The chain links TRBV19 to TRBJ1-2; TRBD1 matches 7 bases. CDR1 and CDR2 from the germline V gene are LNHDA and SQIVND (reference sequence). This CDR3 is built from 14 residues. V dropped 4 bases and J dropped 5; count of bases not matched to a gene: 7. CDR3 nucleotides: TGTGCCAGTAGTACTCAGGGGGATAAGTATGGCTACACCTTC. It yields the protein CASSTQGDKYGYTF.

In its sample, this clone was seen once. CDR3 bases: TGTGCCAGCAGCTTAGTCGTCGGGGACTACGAGCAGTACTTC. Its protein is CASSLVVGDYEQYF. The V gene is TRBV11-2, the J gene TRBJ2-7, with D possibly TRBD2 on 5 matching bases. Germline V gene sequence: CDR1 SGHAT, CDR2 FQNNGV. Trimming pared 1 base from V and 3 bases from J, leaving 10 bases between. This CDR3 is 14 amino acids long.

This chain joins TRBV29-1 and TRBJ2-7, with TRBD1 identical over 8 bases. V trimming: 5 bases; J trimming: 2 bases; junction bases outside the gene matches: 14. The CDR3 length is 16 residues. Germline values: CDR1 SQVTM, CDR2 ANQGSEA. CDR3 in amino acids: CSVIPPEQGAPYEQYF. Written as DNA, the CDR3 is TGCAGCGTTATACCACCCGAGCAGGGGGCCCCCTACGAGCAGTACTTC.

The V gene is TRBV5-4, the J gene TRBJ2-7; TRBD1 aligns across 7 bases. V trimming: 4 bases; J trimming: 3 bases; junction bases outside the gene matches: 10. Looked up from germline, CDR1 is SGHNT and CDR2 is YYREEE (reference sequence). This CDR3 spans 15 amino acids. The CDR3 region is CASSADRAPIYEQYF. Written as DNA, the CDR3 is TGTGCCAGCAGCGCCGACAGGGCCCCAATCTACGAGCAGTACTTC.

The CDR3 DNA is TGCGCCACCAACAGGGGTACTGGGGCCAACGTCCTGACTTTC. Amino acids: CATNRGTGANVLTF. The V gene is TRBV5-1, the J gene TRBJ2-6; 7 bases align to TRBD1. This CDR3 is 14 amino acids long. Per the germline V gene, CDR1 is SGHRS and CDR2 is YFSETQ. V was clipped by 9 bases and J by 2 bases; unmatched bases: 5.

The gene calls are TRBV19 and TRBJ2-3, with 8 bases lining up with TRBD2. Germline V gene data show CDR1 as LNHDA and CDR2 as SQIVND (reference sequence). The CDR3 spans 14 residues. Trimming at V came to 5 bases and at J to 4 bases, leaving 5 bases not matched to a gene. The CDR3: CASSPPGGADTQYF. DNA of the CDR3: TGTGCCAGTAGTCCCCCGGGGGGGGCAGATACGCAGTATTTT. Combining the CDR3 with reference TRBV19 and TRBJ2-3 gives the whole variable domain DGGITQSPKYLFRKEGQNVTLSCEQNLNHDAMYWYRQDPGQGLRLIYYSQIVNDFQKGDIAEGYSVSREKKESFPLTVTSAQKNPTAFYLCASSPPGGADTQYFGPGTRLTVL.

The chain employs TRBV7-9 and TRBJ2-3, with 7 bases that match TRBD2. Germline values: CDR1 SEHNR, CDR2 FQNEAQ (reference sequence). After removal of 5 bases from V and 5 bases from J, the junction contained 7 bases not matched to a gene. The CDR3 contains 14 residues. DNA for the CDR3: TGTGCCAGCAGCATGAGCGGGACCATAGATACGCAGTATTTT. Its protein product is CASSMSGTIDTQYF.

This chain uses TRBV5-1 with TRBJ2-4; possibly TRBD1 for D (5 bases). The CDR3 is 18 residues long. Trimming removed 4 bases at V and 0 bases at J, with 20 bases between. CDR1 is SGHRS and CDR2 is YFSETQ in the germline V gene. In DNA form, the CDR3 reads TGCGCCAGCAGCCCCCTCCGCCAGGGCGATTTAGCCAAAAACATTCAGTACTTC. Its protein product is CASSPLRQGDLAKNIQYF.

The count of this clone is one. Here the CDR3 DNA reads TGTGCCAGCAGCGCCGGGGGGGGCGGGGGAGAGCAGTTCTTC. Its translation is CASSAGGGGGEQFF. The chain employs TRBV2 and TRBJ2-1; 8 positions match TRBD2. Unmatched junction bases numbered 11, after V lost 6 bases and J lost 10 bases. Germline values: CDR1 SNHLY, CDR2 FYNNEI. This CDR3 is 14 amino acids long.

This clone occurred once. V is TRBV10-3 and J is TRBJ2-3; TRBD2 is a possible D gene (6 bases). The CDR3 totals 14 residues. Germline V CDR1 and CDR2: ENHRY, SYGVKD. V was clipped by 5 bases and J by 2 bases, with 11 bases between them. DNA of the CDR3: TGTGCCATCAGTTCGGGACTTTCCACAGATACGCAGTATTTT. Translation: CAISSGLSTDTQYF.

The CDR3 loop is CASSRDTEAFF. CDR3 in DNA: TGTGCCAGCAGCCGGGACACTGAAGCTTTCTTT. The chain couples TRBV6-5 to TRBJ1-1; D gene unclear. V lost 6 bases and J 3 bases, leaving 5 bases between the germline ends. CDR3 size: 11 residues. Germline loops: CDR1 MNHEY, CDR2 SVGAGI.

The V call is TRBV9, the J call TRBJ2-2, with 8 nucleotides matching TRBD1. The CDR3 sequence is 15 residues long. Unmatched junction bases numbered 5, after V lost 0 bases and J lost 7 bases. Germline loops: CDR1 SGDLS, CDR2 YYNGEE. As DNA, the CDR3 is TGTGCCAGCAGCGTAGTGGACAGGGTGGGCGGGGAGCTGTTTTTT. As protein: CASSVVDRVGGELFF.

This sequence joins TRBV6-5 and TRBJ2-1, with 9 bases that match TRBD1. From germline, CDR1 is MNHEY and CDR2 SVGAGI. The CDR3 spans 15 residues. J gave up 7 bases and V 6 bases, and 10 bases lay outside the gene matches. CDR3: CASSEHGTGRNEQFF. CDR3 sequence (DNA): TGTGCCAGCAGCGAACACGGGACAGGGAGAAATGAGCAGTTCTTC.

CDR3: CASSVVGGMATDTQYF. The DNA of the CDR3 is TGTGCCAGCAGCGTAGTTGGCGGGATGGCCACAGATACGCAGTATTTT. The V and J genes are TRBV9 and TRBJ2-3, with a weak D call TRBD2 (6 bases). V lost 0 bases, J lost 2 bases, and 13 bases lay in between. This CDR3 comprises 16 residues. Germline V CDR1 and CDR2: SGDLS, YYNGEE. Drawing the rest from reference TRBV9 and TRBJ2-3, the complete variable domain is DSGVTQTPKHLITATGQRVTLRCSPRSGDLSVYWYQQSLDQGLQFLIQYYNGEERAKGNILERFSAQQFPDLHSELNLSSLELGDSALYFCASSVVGGMATDTQYFGPGTRLTVL.

The V call is TRBV2, the J call TRBJ1-2; TRBD1 aligns across 7 bases. Germline values: CDR1 SNHLY, CDR2 FYNNEI. Trimming cost V 7 bases and J 0 bases; bases outside gene matches: 23. This CDR3 contains 20 residues. CDR3 in DNA: TGTGCCAGCAATTGGGCCCTGGGTTTTGGAGGGACAGCAACTAACTATGGCTACACCTTC. As protein: CASNWALGFGGTATNYGYTF.